The 8 T cell receptor beta chains reported below all come from one sample, sequenced in a study of cytomegalovirus exposure and HLA in healthy donors. PCR used 60 Vbeta primers and 13 Jbeta primers. Here immunoSEQ multiplex PCR was the method, and the copy in TCRdb shows in-frame clones only, minus some. The sample lists more than 80,000 clones, about 81% occurring once. Sequencing was performed on PBMCs. All receptors come from a woman aged 35 to 49 in good health and CMV-seropositive.

The rearrangement uses TRBV29-1 and TRBJ1-2, with 7 bases fitting TRBD1. Germline V gene sequence: CDR1 SQVTM, CDR2 ANQGSEA. This CDR3 is 12 amino acids long. V trimming: 6 bases; J trimming: 7 bases; junction bases outside the gene matches: 8. For the CDR3, the DNA is TGCAGCGTGGAACAGGGGTTCGGTGGCTACACCTTC. It yields the protein CSVEQGFGGYTF.

The chain uses TRBV7-3 and TRBJ2-5; the match to TRBD2 covers 13 bases. The CDR3 loop spans 16 amino acids. V gave up 4 bases and J gave up 4 bases; unmatched junction bases: 6. Germline CDR1 is SGHTA and CDR2 is FQGTGA. The CDR3 loop is CASSYETSGRGETQYF. Written as DNA, the CDR3 is TGTGCCAGCAGCTACGAAACTAGCGGGAGGGGAGAGACCCAGTACTTC.

The rearrangement joins TRBV6-4 to TRBJ2-1; 7 positions match TRBD1. There are 16 residues in the CDR3. V was clipped by 4 bases and J by 5 bases; unmatched bases: 11. Per the germline V gene, CDR1 is MRHNA and CDR2 is SNTAGT. The CDR3 is CASSALPGTEDNEQFF. CDR3 sequence (DNA): TGTGCCAGCAGTGCCCTCCCCGGGACAGAAGACAATGAGCAGTTCTTC.

This clone has only a few counts. V and J are TRBV7-9 and TRBJ2-1, with unresolved D. The CDR3 sequence is 16 residues long. Germline CDR1 is SEHNR and CDR2 is FQNEAQ (reference sequence). V was clipped by 5 bases and J by 4 bases, with 18 bases between them. The CDR3 loop reads CASSPPGRSHYNEQFF. The CDR3 DNA sequence: TGTGCCAGCAGCCCACCTGGGCGATCGCATTACAATGAGCAGTTCTTC. Together with reference TRBV7-9 and TRBJ2-1, the CDR3 gives the full variable domain: DTGVSQNPRHKITKRGQNVTFRCDPISEHNRLYWYRQTLGQGPEFLTYFQNEAQLEKSRLLSDRFSAERPKGSFSTLEIQRTEQGDSAMYLCASSPPGRSHYNEQFFGPGTRLTVL.

This rearrangement joins TRBV15 to TRBJ2-3, with 7 bases fitting TRBD1. This CDR3 comprises 16 residues. From germline, CDR1 is LNHNV and CDR2 YYDKDF (reference sequence). The V gene end was trimmed by 0 bases and the J gene end by 3 bases; junction bases not matched to a gene: 6. The CDR3 nucleotides are TGTGCCACCAGCAGAGATAGGACAGGCCATACAGATACGCAGTATTTT. This codes for CATSRDRTGHTDTQYF.

The chain's CDR3 is CASSLGPQGGSYGYTF. The CDR3 nucleotides read TGTGCCAGCAGCTTGGGCCCCCAGGGAGGGAGCTATGGCTACACCTTC. The chain couples TRBV7-9 to TRBJ1-2; D may be TRBD1 (5 bases). Germline assignment: CDR1 SEHNR and CDR2 FQNEAQ (reference sequence). The CDR3 runs to 16 residues. V was pared by 3 bases and J by 4 bases, with 18 bases between.

The CDR3 loop reads CASSFTSAETQYF. CDR3 DNA sequence: TGTGCCAGCAGTTTCACTAGCGCCGAGACCCAGTACTTC. The chain has TRBV11-3 and TRBJ2-5, with 7 bases lining up with TRBD2. This CDR3 region has 13 residues. The junction had 6 bases not matched to a gene; V was cut back by 6 bases and J by 5 bases. Germline CDR1 and CDR2: SGHNT and YENEEA.

The chain is built from TRBV28 and TRBJ2-7; D remains unclear. CDR1 MDHEN and CDR2 SYDVKM come from the germline V gene. The CDR3 totals 13 residues. Trimming left V 5 bases short and J 4 bases short, with 12 bases between. CDR3 region: CASSTLIGYEQYF. CDR3 sequence (DNA): TGTGCCAGCAGTACCCTAATCGGGTACGAGCAGTACTTC.